This T cell receptor (beta chain) was identified during a study of blood T cell repertoires in COVID-19. Study at large: Italy, Spain and the United States were the sources of the convalescent and acute COVID-19 samples. PBMCs, B-cell-depleted T cells, or T cells provided the cDNA or gDNA that made up the material.

Authors' data handling: Scientists estimated how many nucleated cells there were by amplifying reference gene primers. TCRdb's copy holds only in-frame clones and misses some; the assay was immunoSEQ multiplex PCR. V and J calls and clone size follow that table, whereas D and trimming were derived from the DNA. The sample carries more than 65,000 clones, 70% to 85% recorded once. V shed 11 bases and J shed 3 bases, with 17 bases lying between them. This CDR3 spans 13 amino acids. Germline V gene sequence: CDR1 MRHNA, CDR2 SNTAGT. This chain joins TRBV6-4 and TRBJ2-7; weak D call: TRBD2 (5 bases). Sequenced input: peripheral blood. The sequence was obtained from a woman in her 70s with acute or convalescent COVID-19. CDR3 region: CAPLSSRYYEQYF. The CDR3 DNA follows: TGTGCCCCTTTATCTAGCAGATACTACGAGCAGTACTTC.